This T cell receptor beta chain was captured in a study of Tregs in tolerant kidney transplant recipients. Worth noting for this clone: The antigen remains undetermined.

Data came from immunoSEQ multiplex PCR; TCRdb stores just in-frame clones and leaves some out. The sample holds about 77,000 clones, roughly 98% seen once. Whole-study findings and limits: Findings come from small patient numbers and require larger validation. Tregs expanded with activated donor B cells seemed most donor-specific.

CDR3 length: 16 residues. Germline V gene data show CDR1 as LNHDA and CDR2 as SQIVND (reference sequence). Trimming removed 4 bases from V and 2 bases from J; junction bases left unmatched: 4. The sample was CD4+ T cells from blood, taken before the transplant. This receptor was taken from a human donor who received a combined kidney and bone marrow transplant. The chain employs TRBV19 and TRBJ1-5; TRBD1 matches at 11 bases. CDR3 sequence: CASSKGTGGGNQPQHF. DNA for the CDR3: TGTGCCAGTAGTAAAGGGACAGGGGGTGGCAATCAGCCCCAGCATTTT.